The present entry profiles one TCR beta chain with its context. Antigen specificity is unknown. The PCR ran on 60 Vbeta and 13 Jbeta primers. Profiling relied on immunoSEQ multiplex PCR, and the TCRdb table lists in-frame clones only, not all of them. The table records about 170,000 clones, around 80% of them present only once. This entry comes from a study of cytomegalovirus exposure and HLA in healthy donors. In the study overall: Among the approximately 400 genotyped donors, approximately 82% were placed in the Caucasian-associated ancestry cluster.

Germline values: CDR1 SGHRS, CDR2 YFSETQ. This CDR3 is 13 amino acids long. Trimming left V 5 bases short and J 6 bases short, with 12 bases between. Regarding the study as a whole: About 87% or about 30% of the time was how often most TCR beta V segments were productive, according to an earlier analysis.

The J gene is TRBJ2-1, the V gene TRBV5-1; D is possibly TRBD2 (5 bases). The sequence came from a woman aged 45-60 years in good health and CMV-seropositive. Source material: PBMCs. CDR3 nucleotides: TGCGCCAGCAGGGTAGGAGGCGGCAATGAGCAGTTCTTC. Amino acids: CASRVGGGNEQFF.